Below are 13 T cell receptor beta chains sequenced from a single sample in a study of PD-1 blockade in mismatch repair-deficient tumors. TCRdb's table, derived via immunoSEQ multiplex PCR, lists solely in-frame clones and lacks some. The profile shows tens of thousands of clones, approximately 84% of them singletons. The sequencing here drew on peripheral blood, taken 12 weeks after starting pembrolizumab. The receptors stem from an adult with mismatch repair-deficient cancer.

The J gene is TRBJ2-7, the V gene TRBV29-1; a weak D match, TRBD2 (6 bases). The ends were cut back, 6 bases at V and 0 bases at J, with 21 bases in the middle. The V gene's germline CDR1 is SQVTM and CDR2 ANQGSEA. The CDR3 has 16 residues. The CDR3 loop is CSVLPIWSGSSYEQYF. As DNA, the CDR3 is TGCAGCGTCCTCCCTATATGGTCCGGGAGCTCCTACGAGCAGTACTTC.

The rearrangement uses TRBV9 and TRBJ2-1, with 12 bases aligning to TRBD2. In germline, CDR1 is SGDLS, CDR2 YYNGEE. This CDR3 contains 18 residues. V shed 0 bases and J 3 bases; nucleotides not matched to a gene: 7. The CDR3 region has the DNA TGTGCCAGCAGCGTAGGGTCTAGCGGGAGGGAATACTACAATGAGCAGTTCTTC. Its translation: CASSVGSSGREYYNEQFF.

The CDR3 nucleotides read TGTGCCTGGGGGCGTGAGTGGGATCAGCCCCAGCATTTT. As protein: CAWGREWDQPQHF. This rearrangement joins TRBV30 to TRBJ1-5, with D hard to call. Trimming removed 5 bases from V and 5 bases from J, with 13 bases in between. Germline V CDR1 and CDR2: GTSNPN, SVGIG (reference sequence). The CDR3 contains 13 residues.

The CDR3 loop is CASSQTIGANNEQFF. The CDR3 DNA sequence: TGTGCCAGCAGTCAGACGATCGGAGCAAACAATGAGCAGTTCTTC. V and J are TRBV6-7 and TRBJ2-1; D not certain. TRBV6-7 has ORF status, its function being uncertain. The CDR3 contains 15 residues. Trimming pared 5 bases from V and 5 bases from J, leaving 16 bases between.

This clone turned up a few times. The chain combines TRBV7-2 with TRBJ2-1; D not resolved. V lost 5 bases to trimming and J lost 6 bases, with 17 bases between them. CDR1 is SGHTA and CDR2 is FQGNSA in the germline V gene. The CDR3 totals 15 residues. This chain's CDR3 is CASSPPGRGFNEQFF. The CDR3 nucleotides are TGTGCCAGCAGCCCTCCCGGCAGAGGTTTCAATGAGCAGTTCTTC. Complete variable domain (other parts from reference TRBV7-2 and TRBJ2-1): GAGVSQSPSNKVTEKGKDVELRCDPISGHTALYWYRQSLGQGLEFLIYFQGNSAPDKSGLPSDRFSAERTGGSVSTLTIQRTQQEDSAVYLCASSPPGRGFNEQFFGPGTRLTVL.

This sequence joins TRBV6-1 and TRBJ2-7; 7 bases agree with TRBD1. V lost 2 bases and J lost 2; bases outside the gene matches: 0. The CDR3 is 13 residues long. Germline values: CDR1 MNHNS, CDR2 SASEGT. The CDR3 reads CASSERGPYEQYF. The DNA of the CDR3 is TGTGCCAGCAGTGAAAGGGGGCCCTACGAGCAGTACTTC.

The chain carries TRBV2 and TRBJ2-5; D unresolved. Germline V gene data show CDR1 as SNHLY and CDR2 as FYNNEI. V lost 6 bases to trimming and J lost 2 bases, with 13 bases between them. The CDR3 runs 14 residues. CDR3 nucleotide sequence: TGTGCCAGCAGCGCCCGCTTGGGGCAAGAGACCCAGTACTTC. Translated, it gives CASSARLGQETQYF.

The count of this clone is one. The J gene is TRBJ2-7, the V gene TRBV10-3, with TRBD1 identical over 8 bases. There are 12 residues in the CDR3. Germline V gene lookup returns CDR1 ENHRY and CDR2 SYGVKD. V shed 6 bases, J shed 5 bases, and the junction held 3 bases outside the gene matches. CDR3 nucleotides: TGTGCCATCAGCAGACAGGGGAACGAGCAGTACTTC. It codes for CAISRQGNEQYF.

CDR3 nucleotides: TGTGCCAGCAGCCTAAAGGGGGGAAACACCATATATTTT. Its translation: CASSLKGGNTIYF. This rearrangement joins TRBV5-4 to TRBJ1-3; a possible D gene is TRBD1 (5 bases). The CDR3 loop spans 13 amino acids. The ends were cut back, 4 bases at V and 4 bases at J, with 9 bases in the middle. Germline values: CDR1 SGHNT, CDR2 YYREEE (reference sequence).

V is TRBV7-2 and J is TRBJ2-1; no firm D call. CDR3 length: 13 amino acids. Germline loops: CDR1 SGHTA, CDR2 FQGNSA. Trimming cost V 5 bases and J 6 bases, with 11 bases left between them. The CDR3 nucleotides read TGTGCCAGCAGCCCTAGTCTTGGCAATGAGCAGTTCTTC. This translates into CASSPSLGNEQFF.

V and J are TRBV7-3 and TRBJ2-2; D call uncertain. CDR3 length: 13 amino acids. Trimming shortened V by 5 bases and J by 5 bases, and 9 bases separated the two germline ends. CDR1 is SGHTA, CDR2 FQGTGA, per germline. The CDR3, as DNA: TGTGCCAGCAGCACCACCCGGACCGGGGAGCTGTTTTTT. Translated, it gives CASSTTRTGELFF.

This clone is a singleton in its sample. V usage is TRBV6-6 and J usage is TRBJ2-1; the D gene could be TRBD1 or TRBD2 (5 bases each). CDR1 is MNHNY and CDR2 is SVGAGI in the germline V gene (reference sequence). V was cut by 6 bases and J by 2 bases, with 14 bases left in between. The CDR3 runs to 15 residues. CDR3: CASSLGTDPYNEQFF. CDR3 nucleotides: TGTGCCAGCAGCCTGGGGACGGACCCCTACAATGAGCAGTTCTTC.

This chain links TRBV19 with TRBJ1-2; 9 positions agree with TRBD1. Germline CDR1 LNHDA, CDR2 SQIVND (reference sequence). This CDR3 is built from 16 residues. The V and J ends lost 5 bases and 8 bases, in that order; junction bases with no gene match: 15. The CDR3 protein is CASSVSRTGVGKGYTF. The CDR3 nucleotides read TGTGCCAGTAGTGTCTCTAGGACAGGGGTTGGAAAAGGCTACACCTTC. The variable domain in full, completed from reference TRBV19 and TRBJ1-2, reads DGGITQSPKYLFRKEGQNVTLSCEQNLNHDAMYWYRQDPGQGLRLIYYSQIVNDFQKGDIAEGYSVSREKKESFPLTVTSAQKNPTAFYLCASSVSRTGVGKGYTFGSGTRLTVV.